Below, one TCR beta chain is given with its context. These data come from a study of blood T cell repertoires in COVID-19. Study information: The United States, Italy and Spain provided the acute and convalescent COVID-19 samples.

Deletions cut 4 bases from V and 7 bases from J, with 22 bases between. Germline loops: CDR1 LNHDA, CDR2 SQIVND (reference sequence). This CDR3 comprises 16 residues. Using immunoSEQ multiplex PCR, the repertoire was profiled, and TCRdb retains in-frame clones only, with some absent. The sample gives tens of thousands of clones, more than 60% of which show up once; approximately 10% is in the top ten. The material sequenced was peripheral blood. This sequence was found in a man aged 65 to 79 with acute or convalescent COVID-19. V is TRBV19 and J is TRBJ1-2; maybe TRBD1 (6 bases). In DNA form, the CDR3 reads TGTGCCAGTAGTAGCCGAGGGGGGGGTCCCGCTATTGGCTACACCTTC. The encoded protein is CASSSRGGGPAIGYTF.